The 31 T cell receptor beta chains below come from one sample, sequenced in a study of blood T cell repertoires in COVID-19 (dated by TCRdb to 2018 to 2020). The library relied on the immunoSEQ multiplex PCR assay. Not all clones reach the TCRdb copy of this immuneACCESS table, which keeps in-frame sequences only. Checked studies attribute under half of the gap to unresolved V genes and leave the rest unexplained. In this sample the table shows 68,000 or so clones, roughly 87% of which occur a single time. The ten largest make up under 7% of the sample. Sequencing was carried out using peripheral blood. The receptors here all came from a middle-aged man with active COVID-19.

This chain connects TRBV27 to TRBJ1-5, with 7 positions matching TRBD1. CDR3 size: 15 residues. The trim removed 8 bases at V and 3 bases at J, leaving 10 bases unmatched. Germline assignment: CDR1 MNHEY and CDR2 SMNVEV (reference sequence). The DNA of the CDR3 is TGTGCCAGCTCCTACAGGGGAAGTGACAATCAGCCCCAGCATTTT. Encoded protein: CASSYRGSDNQPQHF.

The chain employs TRBV27 and TRBJ1-6; possibly TRBD1 for D (6 bases). This CDR3 has 17 amino acids. Trimming stripped 3 bases from V and 8 bases from J, with 20 bases between. Germline V lookup: CDR1 MNHEY, CDR2 SMNVEV (reference sequence). As DNA, the CDR3 is TGTGCCAGCAGTTTTAGCATACAGGGCTGGGCGGATTCACCCCTCCACTTT. Its translation is CASSFSIQGWADSPLHF.

This chain links TRBV6-2 or TRBV6-3 with TRBJ2-5; no clear D gene. Trimming took 5 bases from V and 5 from J, leaving 9 bases between them. Germline V lookup: CDR1 MNHEY, CDR2 SVGEGT. This CDR3 is 12 amino acids long. CDR3 nucleotide sequence: TGTGCCAGCAGTAAGGAGCTTGAGACCCAGTACTTC. Translated, it gives CASSKELETQYF.

CDR3 in amino acids: CASSLNQGGEQYF. The CDR3 bases are TGTGCCAGCAGCTTAAATCAGGGGGGCGAGCAGTACTTC. This sequence joins TRBV7-3 and TRBJ2-7, with D possibly being TRBD1 (7 bases). This CDR3 region has 13 residues. Per germline, CDR1 SGHTA and CDR2 FQGTGA. With 1 base removed from V and 6 bases from J, the gap between germline ends came to 10 bases.

There are a few counts of this clone. J is TRBJ2-5 and V is TRBV6-2 or TRBV6-3; TRBD1 agrees at 12 bases. CDR3 length: 14 amino acids. Germline CDR1 is MNHEY and CDR2 is SVGEGT. Unmatched junction bases numbered 2, after V lost 5 bases and J lost 4 bases. Here the CDR3 DNA reads TGTGCCAGCAGTAGGGGACAGGGGGCAGAGACCCAGTACTTC. Its translation is CASSRGQGAETQYF.

V gene TRBV6-2 or TRBV6-3 combines with J gene TRBJ2-2; D perhaps matches TRBD2 (5 bases). The V and J ends lost 2 bases and 5 bases respectively, with 6 bases between them. Germline V lookup: CDR1 MNHEY, CDR2 SVGEGT. The CDR3 consists of 13 residues. CDR3 in amino acids: CASSYRRTGELFF. In nucleotides, the CDR3 is TGTGCCAGCAGTTACAGGAGGACCGGGGAGCTGTTTTTT.

This clone was seen once. The chain links TRBV5-1 to TRBJ2-7; 7 bases are shared with TRBD1. CDR1 and CDR2 (germline): SGHRS, YFSETQ. After removal of 0 bases from V and 5 bases from J, the junction contained 2 bases not matched to a gene. The CDR3 sequence is 13 residues long. This chain's CDR3 is CASSLVGGDEQYF. CDR3 coding DNA: TGCGCCAGCAGCTTGGTAGGGGGCGACGAGCAGTACTTC.

The chain links TRBV28 to TRBJ2-2; TRBD1 is a possible D gene (7 bases). The CDR3 loop spans 16 amino acids. The V and J ends lost 4 bases and 6 bases respectively, with 18 bases between them. Germline V gene data show CDR1 as MDHEN and CDR2 as SYDVKM. The CDR3 DNA follows: TGTGCCAGCAGTTCCGACAGGGACTTGTTGGCCGGGGAGCTGTTTTTT. The encoded protein is CASSSDRDLLAGELFF.

The chain uses TRBV6-5 and TRBJ2-7; 8 bases align to TRBD2. This CDR3 is built from 15 residues. CDR1 is MNHEY, CDR2 SVGAGI, per germline. V lost 0 bases and J lost 6; bases outside the gene matches: 7. CDR3 sequence: CASSYSQSGSGEQYF. The CDR3, as DNA: TGTGCCAGCAGTTACTCCCAAAGCGGGAGCGGCGAGCAGTACTTC.

This chain links TRBV27 with TRBJ1-1; 7 nucleotides match TRBD1. Germline CDR1 is MNHEY and CDR2 is SMNVEV (reference sequence). V lost 7 bases to trimming and J lost 4 bases; unmatched junction nucleotides: 21. CDR3 length: 18 residues. CDR3 in amino acids: CASTSLVNRGAWTTEAFF. Here the CDR3 DNA reads TGTGCCAGCACCTCGCTGGTAAACAGGGGCGCGTGGACCACTGAAGCTTTCTTT.

The rearrangement joins TRBV18 to TRBJ1-5; TRBD1 matches at 8 bases. The CDR3 totals 16 residues. Germline lookup yields CDR1 KGHSH and CDR2 LQKENI. The ends lost 3 bases at V and 6 bases at J; junction bases unmatched: 10. The chain's CDR3 is CASSPSQGAGGQPQHF. CDR3 DNA sequence: TGTGCCAGCTCACCTTCTCAGGGGGCTGGTGGTCAGCCCCAGCATTTT.

The rearrangement uses TRBV6-6 and TRBJ1-1; 8 bases map to TRBD1. V dropped 8 bases and J dropped 7; count of bases not matched to a gene: 6. CDR1 MNHNY and CDR2 SVGAGI come from the germline V gene (reference sequence). The CDR3 totals 12 residues. The CDR3 DNA reads as TGTGCCAGCGGACAGGGTGAAGGTGAAGCTTTCTTT. Its protein product is CASGQGEGEAFF.

The genes are TRBV6-5 and TRBJ2-1; 9 bases agree with TRBD2. The CDR3 runs to 15 residues. Germline V CDR1 and CDR2: MNHEY, SVGAGI. J was trimmed by 9 bases and V by 5 bases; bases with no gene match: 11. CDR3 in DNA: TGTGCCAGCAGTCCTTGGGCGGGAGGGCCTAGTGAGCAGTTCTTC. It specifies CASSPWAGGPSEQFF.

The chain joins TRBV28 to TRBJ1-5; 10 nucleotides line up with TRBD1. The V segment lost 6 bases and the J segment 4 bases; nucleotides outside the gene matches: 12. This CDR3 contains 17 residues. The germline V gene has CDR1 MDHEN and CDR2 SYDVKM. The CDR3 loop is CASRQGGTGDRNQPQHF. In DNA form, the CDR3 reads TGTGCCAGCAGACAGGGCGGGACAGGGGATAGAAATCAGCCCCAGCATTTT.

The rearrangement uses TRBV7-9 and TRBJ2-1, with a weak D call TRBD1 (6 bases). Looked up from germline, CDR1 is SEHNR and CDR2 is FQNEAQ (reference sequence). The CDR3 has 13 amino acids. Trimming removed 3 bases at V and 7 bases at J, with 10 bases between. CDR3 region: CASSLETGNEQFF. CDR3 nucleotides: TGTGCCAGCAGCTTGGAAACAGGGAATGAGCAGTTCTTC.

V and J are TRBV5-1 and TRBJ2-5; 7 bases fit TRBD1. The CDR3 length is 15 residues. V was pared by 2 bases and J by 5 bases, with 9 bases of the junction left unmatched. In germline, CDR1 is SGHRS, CDR2 YFSETQ. Here the CDR3 reads CASSFRQGPWETQYF. The CDR3, as DNA: TGCGCCAGCAGCTTCCGACAGGGACCGTGGGAGACCCAGTACTTC.

The chain has TRBV19 and TRBJ1-2; 8 nucleotides line up with TRBD1. The trim removed 7 bases at V and 0 bases at J, leaving 7 bases unmatched. Germline CDR1 reads LNHDA; CDR2 reads SQIVND (reference sequence). The length of the CDR3 is 15 residues. The CDR3 coding sequence is TGTGCCAGTAACTCGGACAGGGAGGCTAACTATGGCTACACCTTC. It is translated as CASNSDREANYGYTF.

The chain carries TRBV19 and TRBJ1-5, with 7 bases that match TRBD1. The CDR3 length is 15 residues. Germline CDR1 and CDR2: LNHDA and SQIVND (reference sequence). V gave up 0 bases and J gave up 7 bases; unmatched junction bases: 6. The CDR3 DNA is TGTGCCAGTAGTATAGAGGAAGGGGGCGTGCAGCCCCAGCATTTT. It encodes CASSIEEGGVQPQHF. Complete variable domain (other parts from reference TRBV19 and TRBJ1-5): DGGITQSPKYLFRKEGQNVTLSCEQNLNHDAMYWYRQDPGQGLRLIYYSQIVNDFQKGDIAEGYSVSREKKESFPLTVTSAQKNPTAFYLCASSIEEGGVQPQHFGDGTRLSIL.

V gene TRBV9 combines with J gene TRBJ2-2; D remains ambiguous. This CDR3 has 14 amino acids. CDR1 SGDLS and CDR2 YYNGEE come from the germline V gene. The germline V and J ends were trimmed by 0 bases and 8 bases, with 11 bases remaining between them. CDR3 bases: TGTGCCAGCAGCGTAGCTCCAGGTTTTGGGGAGCTGTTTTTT. Its protein is CASSVAPGFGELFF.

The chain joins TRBV4-1 to TRBJ2-3; possibly TRBD1 for D (6 bases). V was trimmed by 3 bases and J by 3 bases, leaving 16 bases between them. This CDR3 is 16 amino acids long. The V gene's germline CDR1 is MGHRA and CDR2 YSYEKL. DNA for the CDR3: TGCGCCAGCAGCCAGCCCAGGGACAAACCGACAGATACGCAGTATTTT. Protein: CASSQPRDKPTDTQYF.

This clone was picked up a small number of times. V usage is TRBV7-9 and J usage is TRBJ2-4; D remains unclear. V was trimmed by 5 bases and J by 6 bases, leaving 14 bases between them. This CDR3 is 14 amino acids long. CDR1 and CDR2 from the germline V gene are SEHNR and FQNEAQ (reference sequence). As DNA, the CDR3 is TGTGCCAGCAGCACCTCTACAGTTAGAAACATTCAGTACTTC. Its translation: CASSTSTVRNIQYF.

The V call is TRBV7-9, the J call TRBJ2-7, with TRBD2 matching 11 bases. Trimming cost V 6 bases and J 3 bases; bases outside gene matches: 10. Per the germline V gene, CDR1 is SEHNR and CDR2 is FQNEAQ (reference sequence). This CDR3 has 16 amino acids. The CDR3 is CASSSGLAGSFYEQYF. The CDR3 region has the DNA TGTGCCAGCAGTTCAGGACTAGCGGGTTCCTTCTACGAGCAGTACTTC.

The rearrangement joins TRBV24-1 to TRBJ1-2, with TRBD1 matching over 8 bases. J was trimmed by 6 bases and V by 4 bases; bases with no gene match: 9. Germline CDR1 is KGHDR and CDR2 is SFDVKD. The CDR3 consists of 15 residues. The CDR3, as DNA: TGTGCCACCAGTGACCCCAGGACAGGGCCCAATGGCTACACCTTC. This translates into CATSDPRTGPNGYTF.

The chain employs TRBV15 and TRBJ2-7, with 7 bases that match TRBD2. Germline V gene lookup returns CDR1 LNHNV and CDR2 YYDKDF (reference sequence). This CDR3 has 15 residues. Trimming at V came to 5 bases and at J to 1 base, leaving 8 bases not matched to a gene. The CDR3 nucleotides are TGTGCCACCAGCGGGGAGGGCCAGACTTCCTACGAGCAGTACTTC. Amino acid sequence: CATSGEGQTSYEQYF.

The chain joins TRBV28 to TRBJ2-5; D is possibly TRBD2 (6 bases). The CDR3 runs to 10 residues. CDR1 and CDR2 from the germline V gene are MDHEN and SYDVKM. Trimming cost V 8 bases and J 11 bases, with 12 bases left between them. CDR3 residues: CASGRNGQYF. The CDR3 DNA follows: TGTGCCAGCGGGAGGAACGGGCAGTACTTC. The complete variable domain, with remaining parts taken from reference TRBV28 and TRBJ2-5, reads DVKVTQSSRYLVKRTGEKVFLECVQDMDHENMFWYRQDPGLGLRLIYFSYDVKMKEKGDIPEGYSVSREKKERFSLILESASTNQTSMYLCASGRNGQYFGPGTRLLVL.

The CDR3 loop is CASSPTLAGGAAGELFF. In DNA, the CDR3 is TGTGCCAGCAGCCCTACACTAGCGGGAGGAGCGGCCGGGGAGCTGTTTTTT. The chain is built from TRBV7-8 and TRBJ2-2, with 12 positions matching TRBD2. J was trimmed by 6 bases and V by 5 bases; bases with no gene match: 10. Germline V lookup: CDR1 SGHVS, CDR2 FQNEAQ. The length of the CDR3 is 17 residues. Using reference TRBV7-8 and TRBJ2-2 for the parts outside the CDR3, the full variable domain is GAGVSQSPRYKVAKRGQDVALRCDPISGHVSLFWYQQALGQGPEFLTYFQNEAQLDKSGLPSDRFFAERPEGSVSTLKIQRTQQEDSAVYLCASSPTLAGGAAGELFFGEGSRLTVL.

V is TRBV2 and J is TRBJ1-1, with 7 bases that match TRBD1. This CDR3 contains 15 residues. V lost 5 bases, J lost 1 base, and 7 bases stayed unmatched. Germline V gene data show CDR1 as SNHLY and CDR2 as FYNNEI. The CDR3 loop is CASSKPRDRNTEAFF. The CDR3 coding sequence is TGTGCCAGCAGTAAGCCCCGGGACAGGAACACTGAAGCTTTCTTT.

This chain uses TRBV3-1 (or the pseudogene TRBV3-2) with TRBJ1-1; tentatively, D is TRBD1 (6 bases). Deletions cut 4 bases from V and 8 bases from J, with 23 bases between. The germline CDR1 and CDR2 sequences are LGHDT and YNNKEL (reference sequence). The CDR3 totals 16 residues. CDR3 sequence reads: CASSLFLGAASLEAFF. CDR3 bases: TGTGCCAGCAGCCTCTTTTTGGGGGCCGCTTCGCTAGAAGCTTTCTTT.

The rearrangement uses TRBV9 and TRBJ2-2, with D perhaps TRBD2 (6 bases). The germline gives CDR1 SGDLS, CDR2 YYNGEE. This CDR3 region has 18 residues. The V gene lost 0 bases and the J gene lost 4 bases, with 19 bases spanning the gap. CDR3 sequence reads: CASSVALYGGGGTGELFF. CDR3 DNA sequence: TGTGCCAGCAGCGTAGCTTTATACGGGGGAGGTGGCACCGGGGAGCTGTTTTTT.

The chain recombines TRBV5-1 with TRBJ1-1, with D unclear. Germline CDR1 reads SGHRS; CDR2 reads YFSETQ. V shed 0 bases and J shed 10 bases, with 13 bases lying between them. This CDR3 spans 13 amino acids. The CDR3 DNA reads as TGCGCCAGCAGCTTGGATTTTACAGCAGGAGCTTTCTTT. Protein: CASSLDFTAGAFF.

This sequence joins TRBV28 and TRBJ2-7; tentative D call: TRBD1 (6 bases). Germline V gene lookup returns CDR1 MDHEN and CDR2 SYDVKM. This CDR3 comprises 13 residues. The germline V and J ends were trimmed by 8 bases and 2 bases, with 13 bases remaining between them. The CDR3 DNA is TGTGCCAGCGGAGAGGACAGTACCTACGAGCAGTACTTC. This encodes CASGEDSTYEQYF.